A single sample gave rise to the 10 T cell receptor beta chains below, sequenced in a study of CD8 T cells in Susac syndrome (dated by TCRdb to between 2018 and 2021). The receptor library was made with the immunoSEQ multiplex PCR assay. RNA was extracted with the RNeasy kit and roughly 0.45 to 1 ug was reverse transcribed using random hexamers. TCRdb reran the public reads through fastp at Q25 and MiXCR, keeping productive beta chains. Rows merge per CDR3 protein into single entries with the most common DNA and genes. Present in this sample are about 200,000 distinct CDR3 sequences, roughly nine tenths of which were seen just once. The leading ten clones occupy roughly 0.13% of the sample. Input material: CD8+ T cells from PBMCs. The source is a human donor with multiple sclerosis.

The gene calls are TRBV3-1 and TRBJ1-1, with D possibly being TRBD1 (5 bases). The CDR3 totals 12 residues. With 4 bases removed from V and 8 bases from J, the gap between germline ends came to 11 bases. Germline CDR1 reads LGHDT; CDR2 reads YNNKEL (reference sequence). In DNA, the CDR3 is TGTGCCAGCAGCCCGAATCGACAGGAAGCTTTCTTT. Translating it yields CASSPNRQEAFF.

The CDR3 nucleotides read TGTGCCTGGAGTGTAACCTGGGCTGAAGCTTTCTTT. Protein product: CAWSVTWAEAFF. The chain is built from TRBV30 and TRBJ1-1; D ambiguous. Looked up from germline, CDR1 is GTSNPN and CDR2 is SVGIG (reference sequence). Trimming took off 0 bases at V and 6 bases at J, with 8 bases between the two ends. CDR3 length: 12 amino acids.

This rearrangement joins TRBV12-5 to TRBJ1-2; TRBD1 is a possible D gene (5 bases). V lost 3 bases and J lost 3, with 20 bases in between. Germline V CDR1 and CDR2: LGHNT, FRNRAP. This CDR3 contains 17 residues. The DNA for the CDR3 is TGTGCTAGTGGTTTAAGGGGCGGTGTGGGGGGACACTATGGCTACACCTTC. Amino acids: CASGLRGGVGGHYGYTF.

The DNA of the CDR3 is TGTGCCAGCAGTCCACAAGCGGTTAACACCGGGGAGCTGTTTTTT. Translation gives CASSPQAVNTGELFF. The chain combines TRBV12-3 or TRBV12-4 with TRBJ2-2; a weak D match, TRBD2 (5 bases). V dropped 5 bases and J dropped 2 bases, with 12 bases sitting between them. The CDR3 sequence is 15 residues long.

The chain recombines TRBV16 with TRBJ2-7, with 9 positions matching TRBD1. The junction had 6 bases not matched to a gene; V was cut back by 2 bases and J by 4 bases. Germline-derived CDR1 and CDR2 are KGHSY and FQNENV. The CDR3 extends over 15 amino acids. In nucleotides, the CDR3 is TGTGCCAGCAGCCAAAGGCCGGGACAGGGATACGAGCAGTACTTC. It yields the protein CASSQRPGQGYEQYF.

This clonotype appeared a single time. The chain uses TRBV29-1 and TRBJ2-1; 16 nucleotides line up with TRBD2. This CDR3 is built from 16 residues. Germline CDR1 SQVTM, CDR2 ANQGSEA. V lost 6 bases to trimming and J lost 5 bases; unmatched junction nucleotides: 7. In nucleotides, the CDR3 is TGCAGCGTCGCCGGGACTAGCGGGAGGGCGCACAATGAGCAGTTCTTC. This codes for CSVAGTSGRAHNEQFF.

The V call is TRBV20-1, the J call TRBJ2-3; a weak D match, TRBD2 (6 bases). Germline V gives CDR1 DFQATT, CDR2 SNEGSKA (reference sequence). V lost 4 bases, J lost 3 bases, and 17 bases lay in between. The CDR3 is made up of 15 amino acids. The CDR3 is CSAILALWGTDTQYF. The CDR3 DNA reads TGCAGTGCTATACTAGCTTTGTGGGGAACAGATACGCAGTATTTT.

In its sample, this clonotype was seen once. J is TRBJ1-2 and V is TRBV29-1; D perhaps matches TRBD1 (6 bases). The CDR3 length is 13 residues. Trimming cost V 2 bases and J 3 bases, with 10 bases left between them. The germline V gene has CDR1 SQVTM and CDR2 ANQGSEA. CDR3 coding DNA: TGCAGCGTTGAAACGGGGGCGGACTATGGCTACACCTTC. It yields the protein CSVETGADYGYTF.

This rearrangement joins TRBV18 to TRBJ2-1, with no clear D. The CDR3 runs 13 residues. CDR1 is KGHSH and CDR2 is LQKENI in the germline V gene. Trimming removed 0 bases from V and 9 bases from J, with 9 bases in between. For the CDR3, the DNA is TGTGCCAGCTCACCACCAATAGAGAGTGAGCAGTTCTTC. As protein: CASSPPIESEQFF.

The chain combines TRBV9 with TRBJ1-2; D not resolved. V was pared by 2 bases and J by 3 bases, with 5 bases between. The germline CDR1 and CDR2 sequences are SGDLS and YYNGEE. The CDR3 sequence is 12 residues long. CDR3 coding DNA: TGTGCCAGCAGCGTGTGGGACTATGGCTACACCTTC. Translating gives CASSVWDYGYTF.